This TCR beta chain was sequenced during a study of regulatory T cells in long-lasting Graves disease. Arm-PCR of CDR3 regions with iRepertoire HTBI primers generated TCR beta libraries. MiXCR, run by TCRdb on the multiplex PCR reads, gives a single entry per CDR3 protein. The table lists roughly 400,000 distinct CDR3 sequences, 20% of them singletons. Stated time point: persistent/refractory GD, antithyroid drugs over 5 years with positive TRAb. With RNA extracted from PBMCs as input, the TCR library was made. Graves' disease diagnoses used American Thyroid Association guidelines. V lost 5 bases and J 3 bases, leaving 17 bases between the germline ends. The CDR3 loop spans 15 amino acids. The germline CDR1 and CDR2 sequences are SGHAT and FQNNGV.

The rearrangement uses TRBV11-2 and TRBJ2-7; no reliable D call. The sequencing used peripheral blood mononuclear cells (PBMCs), collected when the disease was refractory, from a patient treated with antithyroid drugs. The receptor's source is a female donor with Graves disease. The CDR3 loop reads CASSPITRRYYEQYF. The DNA of the CDR3 is TGTGCCAGCAGCCCAATCACGCGCAGATACTACGAGCAGTACTTC.